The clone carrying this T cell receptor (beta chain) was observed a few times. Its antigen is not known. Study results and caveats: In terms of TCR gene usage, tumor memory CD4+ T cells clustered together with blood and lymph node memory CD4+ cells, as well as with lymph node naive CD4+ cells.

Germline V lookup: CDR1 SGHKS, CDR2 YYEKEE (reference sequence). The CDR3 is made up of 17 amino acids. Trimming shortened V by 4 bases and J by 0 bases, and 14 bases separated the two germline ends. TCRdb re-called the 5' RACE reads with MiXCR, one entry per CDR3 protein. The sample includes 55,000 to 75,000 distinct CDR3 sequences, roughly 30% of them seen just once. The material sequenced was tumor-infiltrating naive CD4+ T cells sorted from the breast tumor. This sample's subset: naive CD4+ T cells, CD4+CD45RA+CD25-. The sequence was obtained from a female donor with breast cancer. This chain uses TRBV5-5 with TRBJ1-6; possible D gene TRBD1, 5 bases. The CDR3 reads CASSRAGGSSYNSPLHF. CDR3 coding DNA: TGTGCCAGCAGCCGCGCGGGGGGAAGCTCCTATAATTCACCCCTCCACTTT.